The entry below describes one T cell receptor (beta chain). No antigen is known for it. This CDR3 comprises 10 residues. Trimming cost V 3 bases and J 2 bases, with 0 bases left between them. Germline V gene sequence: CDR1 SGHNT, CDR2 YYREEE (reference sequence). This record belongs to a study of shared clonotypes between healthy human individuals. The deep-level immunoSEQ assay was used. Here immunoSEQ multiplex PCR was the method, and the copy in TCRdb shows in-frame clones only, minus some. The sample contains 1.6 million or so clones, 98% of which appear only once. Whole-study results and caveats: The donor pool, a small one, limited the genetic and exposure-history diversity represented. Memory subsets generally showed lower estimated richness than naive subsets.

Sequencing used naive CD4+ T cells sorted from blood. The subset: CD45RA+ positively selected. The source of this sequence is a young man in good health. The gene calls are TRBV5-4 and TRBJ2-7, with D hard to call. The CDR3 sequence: CASSSYEQYF. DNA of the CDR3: TGTGCCAGCAGCTCCTACGAGCAGTACTTC.